A selection of T cell receptor delta chains follows, all from one sample in a study of gammadelta T cells in human blood. TCRdb called clones from the RT-PCR reads again using CATT. The data show 1,500 to 2,000 delta-chain clones, with 7.5% to 10% seen just once and roughly 4% held by the top ten. The sequenced sample was non-Vgamma9Vdelta2 gamma-delta T cells from infant blood. The receptors here all came from a human donor. Both conserved end residues are part of each CDR3. Each record gives: clone size, V gene, D gene, J gene, CDR3 protein, CDR3 DNA. A D gene is named only where the DNA matches it firmly. Expanded clones are given a class, and other clones once, few, many or no size at all.

>.|TRDV1|TRDD3|TRDJ1
CALGTLLRGCNHWGIHDYTDKLIF
TGTGCTCTTGGGACCCTCCTACGGGGCTGTAACCACTGGGGGATCCACGACTACACCGATAAACTCATCTTT
>medium-sized|TRDV1|TRDD3|TRDJ1
CALGAPRRSHPTGGSINTDKLIF
TGTGCTCTTGGGGCCCCTCGGCGATCTCACCCTACTGGGGGCTCTATAAACACCGATAAACTCATCTTT
>medium-sized|TRDV1|.|TRDJ1
CALGEPNWGLPTALLLGDRDKLIF
TGTGCTCTTGGGGAACCAAACTGGGGCCTTCCTACCGCTCTACTGCTGGGGGATAGAGATAAACTCATCTTT
>large|TRDV1|TRDD3|TRDJ1
CALGELPLPTVLGDPGPTDKLIF
TGTGCTCTTGGGGAACTTCCCCTCCCAACCGTACTGGGGGATCCTGGCCCTACCGATAAACTCATCTTT
>medium-sized|TRDV1|TRDD3|TRDJ2
CALGPSLGDTRSTLTAQLFF
TGTGCTCTTGGGCCTTCCTTGGGGGATACGCGGTCAACTTTGACAGCACAACTCTTCTTT
>medium-sized|TRDV1|.|TRDJ1
CALGELLLGEPCDTDKLIF
TGTGCTCTTGGGGAACTCCTACTGGGCGAACCCTGTGACACCGATAAACTCATCTTT
>.|TRDV1|TRDD3|TRDJ1
CALGEPPAYVLGIGNKLIF
TGTGCTCTTGGGGAACCCCCCGCCTACGTACTGGGGATCGGCAATAAACTCATCTTT
>large|TRDV1|TRDD3|TRDJ1
CALGELAGGKVDKLIF
TGTGCTCTTGGGGAACTAGCTGGGGGGAAAGTCGATAAACTCATCTTT
>large|TRDV2|TRDD3|TRDJ3
CACDGLWGIRLNVSWDTRQMFF
TGTGCCTGTGACGGCCTTTGGGGGATACGATTAAACGTATCCTGGGACACCCGACAGATGTTTTTC
>medium-sized|TRDV1|.|TRDJ1
CALGELGGTPRCTEGTDKLIF
TGTGCTCTTGGGGAACTGGGAGGTACCCCTAGGTGTACTGAGGGTACCGATAAACTCATCTTT
>medium-sized|TRDV1|TRDD3|TRDJ1
CALGEGLGYWGILYTDKLIF
TGTGCTCTTGGGGAAGGGTTGGGGTACTGGGGGATACTCTACACCGATAAACTCATCTTT
>medium-sized|TRDV3|.|TRDJ1
CAFKTTTGTHKELIF
TGTGCCTTTAAAACCACAACTGGGACCCATAAAGAACTCATCTTT
>large|TRDV1|TRDD3|TRDJ1
CALGDLSYPNWGITPYTDKLIF
TGTGCTCTTGGGGACCTTTCCTACCCGAACTGGGGGATAACCCCGTACACCGATAAACTCATCTTT
>large|TRDV1|TRDD3|TRDJ1
CALGEIRGISGNTDKLIF
TGTGCTCTTGGGGAAATCCGGGGGATATCAGGCAACACCGATAAACTCATCTTT
>.|TRDV2|TRDD3|TRDJ3
CACDPKNVLGDTIRSSWDTRQMFF
TGTGCCTGTGACCCTAAAAATGTACTGGGGGATACGATTCGGAGCTCCTGGGACACCCGACAGATGTTTTTC
>medium-sized|TRDV1|.|TRDJ1
CALGEHLNVYTDKLIF
TGTGCTCTTGGGGAACACCTGAACGTCTACACCGATAAACTCATCTTT
>medium-sized|TRDV3|TRDD2|TRDJ1
CAIESPLASSYTTGIELIF
TGTGCCATCGAGTCCCCTTTAGCCTCTTCCTACACAACCGGGATTGAACTCATCTTT
>few|TRDV1|TRDD3|TRDJ1
CALGDPDSCTEGAGGYGSTDKLIF
TGTGCTCTTGGGGACCCAGACTCCTGTACCGAGGGTGCTGGGGGATACGGGTCTACCGATAAACTCATCTTT
>few|TRDV1|TRDD2|TRDJ2
CALGLGFLGRGLSPLTAQLFF
TGTGCTCTTGGGCTGGGCTTCCTAGGCCGGGGGCTATCCCCTTTGACAGCACAACTCTTCTTT
>.|TRDV1|TRDD2|TRDJ3
CALGGPSYGNVGNSWDTRQMFF
TGTGCTCTTGGGGGGCCTTCCTACGGTAATGTGGGGAACTCCTGGGACACCCGACAGATGTTTTTC
>.|TRAV29/DV5|.|TRDJ2
CAASALTAVLTAQLFF
TGTGCAGCAAGCGCGTTGACGGCCGTATTGACAGCACAACTCTTCTTT